The rows below give T cell receptor beta chains drawn from one sample of a study of blood T cell repertoires in COVID-19. Assay used: immunoSEQ multiplex PCR; TCRdb lists only in-frame clones, some missing. The sample records a few hundred thousand clones, 75% to 90% being singletons. Sample: PBMCs or T cells enriched from blood (not recorded which). Receptor source: a man aged 25 to 40 who had recovered from COVID-19. CDR3s include the opening cysteine and the closing phenylalanine or tryptophan. Each record gives: V gene, D gene, J gene, clone size, CDR3 protein, CDR3 DNA. The D gene is left open where the match is weak. Expanded clones are given a class, and other clones once, few, many or no size at all.

V gene: TRBV28
D gene: TRBD1
J gene: TRBJ1-2
clone size: few
CDR3 protein: CASSLTGGDYGYTF
CDR3 DNA: TGTGCCAGCAGCCTAACAGGGGGGGACTATGGCTACACCTTC

V gene: TRBV24-1
D gene: -
J gene: TRBJ1-5
clone size: -
CDR3 protein: CATSDTLDQPQHF
CDR3 DNA: TGTGCCACCAGTGATACTCTAGACCAGCCCCAGCATTTT

V gene: TRBV7-9
D gene: TRBD2
J gene: TRBJ2-1
clone size: -
CDR3 protein: CASSYWTSGSSNEQFF
CDR3 DNA: TGTGCCAGCAGCTACTGGACTAGCGGGAGTTCAAATGAGCAGTTCTTC

V gene: TRBV28
D gene: -
J gene: TRBJ2-1
clone size: -
CDR3 protein: CASRLGAKGGNEQFF
CDR3 DNA: TGTGCCAGCAGACTAGGGGCCAAAGGGGGCAATGAGCAGTTCTTC

V gene: TRBV5-1
D gene: TRBD2
J gene: TRBJ2-1
clone size: -
CDR3 protein: CASSLAAGVSNEQFF
CDR3 DNA: TGCGCCAGCAGCTTGGCTGCGGGAGTTAGTAATGAGCAGTTCTTC

V gene: TRBV9
D gene: -
J gene: TRBJ1-1
clone size: -
CDR3 protein: CASSVRGNTEAFF
CDR3 DNA: TGTGCCAGCAGCGTAAGGGGGAACACTGAAGCTTTCTTT

V gene: TRBV30
D gene: TRBD1
J gene: TRBJ1-5
clone size: -
CDR3 protein: CAWAPPGTGGQPQHF
CDR3 DNA: TGTGCCTGGGCGCCTCCGGGGACAGGGGGTCAGCCCCAGCATTTT

V gene: TRBV7-8
D gene: -
J gene: TRBJ1-5
clone size: -
CDR3 protein: CASSADKNSNQPQHF
CDR3 DNA: TGTGCCAGCAGCGCCGACAAGAATAGCAATCAGCCCCAGCATTTT

V gene: TRBV10-1
D gene: -
J gene: TRBJ1-4
clone size: -
CDR3 protein: CASSGAVREGPLVLPTNEKLFF
CDR3 DNA: TGCGCCAGCAGTGGGGCCGTCAGAGAGGGCCCGTTAGTTCTTCCAACTAATGAAAAACTGTTTTTT

V gene: TRBV7-7
D gene: TRBD2
J gene: TRBJ2-3
clone size: once
CDR3 protein: CASSKAGGLDTQYF
CDR3 DNA: TGTGCCAGCAGTAAAGCGGGAGGGTTAGATACGCAGTATTTT

V gene: TRBV29-1
D gene: -
J gene: TRBJ2-3
clone size: once
CDR3 protein: CSVAGAPTDTQYF
CDR3 DNA: TGCAGCGTTGCAGGGGCGCCGACAGATACGCAGTATTTT

V gene: TRBV30
D gene: -
J gene: TRBJ2-2
clone size: -
CDR3 protein: CASHRGTGELFF
CDR3 DNA: TGTGCCTCCCATAGGGGGACCGGGGAGCTGTTTTTT

V gene: TRBV18
D gene: TRBD1
J gene: TRBJ1-5
clone size: -
CDR3 protein: CASSPNRGPNQPQHF
CDR3 DNA: TGTGCCAGCTCACCAAACAGGGGTCCCAATCAGCCCCAGCATTTT

V gene: TRBV10-3
D gene: -
J gene: TRBJ2-7
clone size: -
CDR3 protein: CAISGGDYEQYF
CDR3 DNA: TGTGCCATCAGTGGCGGTGACTACGAGCAGTACTTC

V gene: TRBV5-4
D gene: TRBD2
J gene: TRBJ2-3
clone size: -
CDR3 protein: CASSPGAGGPPTQYF
CDR3 DNA: TGTGCCAGCAGCCCGGGGGCGGGAGGGCCCCCTACGCAGTATTTT

V gene: TRBV19
D gene: -
J gene: TRBJ2-7
clone size: -
CDR3 protein: CASSGGYEQYF
CDR3 DNA: TGTGCCAGTAGCGGGGGCTACGAGCAGTACTTC

V gene: TRBV19
D gene: -
J gene: TRBJ1-5
clone size: -
CDR3 protein: CASSMGPGAAQPQHF
CDR3 DNA: TGTGCCAGTAGTATGGGGCCAGGGGCGGCTCAGCCCCAGCATTTT

V gene: TRBV29-1
D gene: -
J gene: TRBJ2-2
clone size: few
CDR3 protein: CSVAERSLSGELFF
CDR3 DNA: TGCAGCGTTGCCGAGCGAAGCTTATCGGGGGAGCTGTTTTTT

V gene: TRBV12-3/TRBV12-4
D gene: -
J gene: TRBJ2-7
clone size: -
CDR3 protein: CASSREGLEQYF
CDR3 DNA: TGTGCCAGCAGTCGAGAGGGTCTCGAGCAGTACTTC

V gene: TRBV28
D gene: -
J gene: TRBJ1-1
clone size: -
CDR3 protein: CASSFEASRNTEAFF
CDR3 DNA: TGTGCCAGCAGTTTCGAAGCATCACGGAACACTGAAGCTTTCTTT

V gene: TRBV15
D gene: -
J gene: TRBJ1-2
clone size: -
CDR3 protein: CATSRAGSNYGYTF
CDR3 DNA: TGTGCCACCAGCAGAGCGGGTTCCAACTATGGCTACACCTTC

V gene: TRBV6-5
D gene: -
J gene: TRBJ1-1
clone size: -
CDR3 protein: CASRGSGRGAEAFF
CDR3 DNA: TGTGCCAGCAGGGGGAGTGGCAGAGGCGCTGAAGCTTTCTTT

V gene: TRBV30
D gene: -
J gene: TRBJ2-2
clone size: -
CDR3 protein: CAWRQRNTGELFF
CDR3 DNA: TGTGCCTGGAGACAGAGAAACACCGGGGAGCTGTTTTTT

V gene: TRBV7-2
D gene: -
J gene: TRBJ2-3
clone size: -
CDR3 protein: CASSKRGGPTDTQYF
CDR3 DNA: TGTGCCAGCAGCAAGAGGGGAGGCCCCACAGATACGCAGTATTTT

V gene: TRBV28
D gene: -
J gene: TRBJ1-2
clone size: few
CDR3 protein: CASQTTGHPGGYTF
CDR3 DNA: TGTGCCAGCCAGACGACAGGTCACCCGGGGGGCTACACCTTC

V gene: TRBV2
D gene: -
J gene: TRBJ2-4
clone size: -
CDR3 protein: CASNILAKNIQYF
CDR3 DNA: TGTGCCTCAAACATCCTAGCCAAAAACATTCAGTACTTC

V gene: TRBV10-1
D gene: -
J gene: TRBJ1-1
clone size: -
CDR3 protein: CASSESPGNTEAFF
CDR3 DNA: TGCGCCAGCAGTGAGTCGCCGGGGAACACTGAAGCTTTCTTT

V gene: TRBV7-3
D gene: TRBD2
J gene: TRBJ2-6
clone size: -
CDR3 protein: CASSQVGLAGSGANVLTF
CDR3 DNA: TGTGCCAGCAGCCAAGTGGGACTAGCGGGCTCTGGGGCCAACGTCCTGACTTTC

V gene: TRBV2
D gene: -
J gene: TRBJ1-4
clone size: -
CDR3 protein: CASSEWRVEKLFF
CDR3 DNA: TGTGCCAGCAGTGAGTGGAGGGTTGAAAAACTGTTTTTT

V gene: TRBV24-1
D gene: -
J gene: TRBJ2-2
clone size: -
CDR3 protein: CATSEPGINTGELFF
CDR3 DNA: TGTGCCACCAGTGAGCCCGGGATTAACACCGGGGAGCTGTTTTTT

V gene: TRBV10-3
D gene: TRBD2
J gene: TRBJ2-1
clone size: -
CDR3 protein: CAISELEPGLAGEQFF
CDR3 DNA: TGTGCCATCAGTGAGTTAGAACCGGGACTAGCGGGTGAGCAGTTCTTC

V gene: TRBV19
D gene: -
J gene: TRBJ2-7
clone size: -
CDR3 protein: CASSISAGSYEQYF
CDR3 DNA: TGTGCCAGTAGTATATCGGCAGGGTCCTACGAGCAGTACTTC

V gene: TRBV11-3
D gene: -
J gene: TRBJ2-2
clone size: -
CDR3 protein: CASSLAAQNTGELFF
CDR3 DNA: TGTGCCAGCAGCTTAGCAGCGCAAAACACCGGGGAGCTGTTTTTT

V gene: TRBV30
D gene: -
J gene: TRBJ1-1
clone size: -
CDR3 protein: CAWKRGMNTPEAFF
CDR3 DNA: TGTGCCTGGAAACGGGGGATGAACACTCCTGAAGCTTTCTTT

V gene: TRBV7-9
D gene: TRBD1
J gene: TRBJ2-5
clone size: -
CDR3 protein: CASSLGGGRGREDF
CDR3 DNA: TGTGCCAGCAGCTTAGGTGGTGGCAGGGGGCGCGAGGACTTC

V gene: TRBV10-3
D gene: TRBD2
J gene: TRBJ2-3
clone size: -
CDR3 protein: CAILAESTDTQYF
CDR3 DNA: TGTGCCATCCTAGCGGAAAGCACAGATACGCAGTATTTT

V gene: TRBV3-1/TRBV3-2
D gene: -
J gene: TRBJ1-5
clone size: -
CDR3 protein: CASSQEGSGSPQHF
CDR3 DNA: TGTGCCAGCAGCCAAGAGGGCAGCGGCTCGCCCCAGCATTTT

V gene: TRBV28
D gene: -
J gene: TRBJ1-2
clone size: -
CDR3 protein: CASSNTPDGIYGYTF
CDR3 DNA: TGTGCCAGCAGTAACACTCCGGACGGGATCTATGGCTACACCTTC

V gene: TRBV3-1/TRBV3-2
D gene: TRBD2
J gene: TRBJ2-3
clone size: -
CDR3 protein: CASSQDLAGGVDTQYF
CDR3 DNA: TGTGCCAGCAGCCAAGATTTGGCGGGAGGAGTAGATACGCAGTATTTT

V gene: TRBV4-1
D gene: TRBD2
J gene: TRBJ2-5
clone size: -
CDR3 protein: CASSQGWTSGEETQYF
CDR3 DNA: TGCGCCAGCAGCCAAGGGTGGACTAGCGGGGAAGAGACCCAGTACTTC